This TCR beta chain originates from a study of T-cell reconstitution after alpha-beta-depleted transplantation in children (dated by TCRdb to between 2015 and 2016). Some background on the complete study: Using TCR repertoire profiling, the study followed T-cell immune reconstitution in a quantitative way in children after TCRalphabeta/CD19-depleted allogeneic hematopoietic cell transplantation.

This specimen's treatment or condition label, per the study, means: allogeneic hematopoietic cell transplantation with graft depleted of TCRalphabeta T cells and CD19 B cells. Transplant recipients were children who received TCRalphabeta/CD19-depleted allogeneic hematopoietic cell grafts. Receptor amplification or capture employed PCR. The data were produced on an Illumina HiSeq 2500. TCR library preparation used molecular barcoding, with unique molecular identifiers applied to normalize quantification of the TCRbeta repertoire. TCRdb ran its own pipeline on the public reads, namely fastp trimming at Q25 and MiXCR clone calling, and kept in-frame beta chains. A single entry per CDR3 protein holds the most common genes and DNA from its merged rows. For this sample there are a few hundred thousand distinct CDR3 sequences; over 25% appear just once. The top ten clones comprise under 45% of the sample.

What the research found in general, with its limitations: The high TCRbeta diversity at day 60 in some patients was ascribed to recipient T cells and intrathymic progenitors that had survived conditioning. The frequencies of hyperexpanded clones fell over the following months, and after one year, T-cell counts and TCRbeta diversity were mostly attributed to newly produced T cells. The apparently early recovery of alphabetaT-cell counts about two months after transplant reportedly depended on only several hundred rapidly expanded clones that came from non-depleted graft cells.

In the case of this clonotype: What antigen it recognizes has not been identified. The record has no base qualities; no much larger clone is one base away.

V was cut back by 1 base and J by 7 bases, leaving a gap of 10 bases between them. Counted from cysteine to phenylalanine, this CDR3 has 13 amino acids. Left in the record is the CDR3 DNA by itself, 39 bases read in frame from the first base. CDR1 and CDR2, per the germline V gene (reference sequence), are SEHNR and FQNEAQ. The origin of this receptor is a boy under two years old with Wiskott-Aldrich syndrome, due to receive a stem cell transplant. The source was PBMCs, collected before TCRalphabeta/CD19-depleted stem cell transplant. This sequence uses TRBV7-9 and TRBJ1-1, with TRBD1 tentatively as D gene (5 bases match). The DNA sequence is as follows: TGTGCCAGCAGCTTAGGGGGCGGGGGTGAAGCTTTCTTT. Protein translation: CASSLGGGGEAFF.